The rows below give T cell receptor beta chains drawn from one sample of a study of shared clonotypes between healthy human individuals. Generated by immunoSEQ multiplex PCR, the TCRdb table keeps only in-frame clones and is missing some. The sample has over a million clones, roughly 96% seen once. The sample was naive CD4+ T cells sorted from blood. These receptors came from a man aged 25-40 years in good health. Each CDR3 is given with its conserved first and last residue. A D gene is named only where the DNA matches it firmly. The size field is filled for only some rows; it gives once, few, many or a size class.

TRBV7-6	TRBD1	TRBJ2-7	NA	TGTGCCAGCAGTTATCCGGGACAGATCTACGAGCAGTACTTC	CASSYPGQIYEQYF
TRBV11-2	TRBD2	TRBJ2-1	NA	TGTGCCAGCAGCCGAGCCCCTAGCGGTGGATACAATGAGCAGTTCTTC	CASSRAPSGGYNEQFF
TRBV7-2	NA	TRBJ1-5	NA	TGTGCCAGCAGCCTCAGGAAAGGCAATCAGCCCCAGCATTTT	CASSLRKGNQPQHF
TRBV10-2	TRBD2	TRBJ2-1	NA	TGCGCCAGCAGATTGCCCGGGACTAGCGGGAGCTTCAATGAGCAGTTCTTC	CASRLPGTSGSFNEQFF
TRBV9	NA	TRBJ2-2	NA	TGTGCCAGCAGCCGGGCCGGGGAGCTGTTTTTT	CASSRAGELFF
TRBV18	NA	TRBJ1-5	NA	TGTGCCAGCTCACCACTAGACGCGGGGGCCGGGGGCAATCAGCCCCAGCATTTT	CASSPLDAGAGGNQPQHF
TRBV9	NA	TRBJ2-7	NA	TGTGCCAGCAGCGTAGACCCGGGAGCTTACGAGCAGTACTTC	CASSVDPGAYEQYF
TRBV10-1	NA	TRBJ2-5	NA	TGCGCCAGCAGTGAGTTGAGGGGCCCTGGGACCCAGTACTTC	CASSELRGPGTQYF
TRBV5-6	TRBD2	TRBJ2-3	NA	TGTGCCAGCAGCTTCCGGCGGGGGTTCACAGATACGCAGTATTTT	CASSFRRGFTDTQYF
TRBV28	NA	TRBJ2-5	NA	TGTGCCAGCAGTTTTCGAAGGAGACCCCAAGAGACCCAGTACTTC	CASSFRRRPQETQYF
TRBV5-1	TRBD1	TRBJ1-1	NA	TGCGCCAGCCGAAAGGACAGGGGGCGTACTGAAGCTTTCTTT	CASRKDRGRTEAFF
TRBV10-3	TRBD1	TRBJ1-6	NA	TGTGCCATCAGTGAGCCCCGGGACAGGGGATTTATGCCTAATTCACCCCTCCACTTT	CAISEPRDRGFMPNSPLHF
TRBV2	TRBD2	TRBJ2-2	NA	TGTGCCAGCAGTGAATCGGGACTAGCGGGAACCGGGGAGCTGTTTTTT	CASSESGLAGTGELFF
TRBV7-6	NA	TRBJ2-5	NA	TGTGCCAGCAGCCCGACGGCAGAGACCCAGTACTTC	CASSPTAETQYF
TRBV5-1	TRBD2	TRBJ2-2	NA	TGCGCCAGCAGCTTGTGGATACTAGCGCTCAACACCGGGGAGCTGTTTTTT	CASSLWILALNTGELFF
TRBV28	NA	TRBJ2-2	NA	TGTGCCAGCAGTTCCTTCAGGACAGCTAACACCGGGGAGCTGTTTTTT	CASSSFRTANTGELFF
TRBV9	NA	TRBJ2-5	NA	TGTGCCAGCAGCGTACGTGGAGGGATAGGTCAAGAGACCCAGTACTTC	CASSVRGGIGQETQYF
TRBV5-1	NA	TRBJ2-7	once	TGCGCCAGCAGCTTGAGGGGTCGGTCCTACGAGCAGTACTTC	CASSLRGRSYEQYF
TRBV28	NA	TRBJ1-1	NA	TGTGCCAGCAGTCTCACAGCGACGAACACTGAAGCTTTCTTT	CASSLTATNTEAFF
TRBV9	NA	TRBJ2-7	NA	TGTGCCAGCAGCGTAGAAGGTGACGGCGTCTACGAGCAGTACTTC	CASSVEGDGVYEQYF
TRBV5-1	TRBD1	TRBJ2-7	NA	TGCGCCAGCAGCCCAAAAAACTTGGGACAGGGGGTCAACGAGCAGTACTTC	CASSPKNLGQGVNEQYF
TRBV5-1	TRBD1	TRBJ1-2	NA	TGCGCCAGCAGCCCCCAGGGGGGGGCGGACGGCTACACCTTC	CASSPQGGADGYTF
TRBV6-5	NA	TRBJ2-3	once	TGTGCCAGCAGTTACTCGGGAGCAAGCACAGGAGATACGCAGTATTTT	CASSYSGASTGDTQYF
TRBV5-1	TRBD2	TRBJ2-3	NA	TGCGCCAGCAGCTTCCTAGCGGCTAGCACAGATACGCAGTATTTT	CASSFLAASTDTQYF
TRBV5-6	NA	TRBJ2-3	NA	TGTGCCAGCAGCTTGGCCCTGGGCCCGAGCACAGATACGCAGTATTTT	CASSLALGPSTDTQYF
TRBV19	NA	TRBJ2-7	NA	TGTGCCAGTAGTAGTACGGGGGAGACTTACGAGCAGTACTTC	CASSSTGETYEQYF
TRBV7-8	TRBD2	TRBJ2-3	NA	TGTGCCAGCAGCTCAAGTGCGGGAGGGGGCTTGGGAACAGATACGCAGTATTTT	CASSSSAGGGLGTDTQYF
TRBV10-3	TRBD1	TRBJ2-2	NA	TGTGCCTCCTCCGGGACAGGGGGGAACACCGGGGAGCTGTTTTTT	CASSGTGGNTGELFF
TRBV5-1	NA	TRBJ2-7	NA	TGCGCCAGCAGCTTCCTAGATCTCTCCTACGAGCAGTACTTC	CASSFLDLSYEQYF